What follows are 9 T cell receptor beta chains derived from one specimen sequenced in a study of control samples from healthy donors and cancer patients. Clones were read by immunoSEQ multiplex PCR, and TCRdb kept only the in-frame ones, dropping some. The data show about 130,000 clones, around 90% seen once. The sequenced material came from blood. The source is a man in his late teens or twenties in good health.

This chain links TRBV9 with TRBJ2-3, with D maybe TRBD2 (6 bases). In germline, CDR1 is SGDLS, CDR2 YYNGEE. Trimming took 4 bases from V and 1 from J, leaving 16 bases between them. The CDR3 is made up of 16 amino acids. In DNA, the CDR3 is TGTGCCAGCAGCCAATACGGGGGTAGTGGCACAGATACGCAGTATTTT. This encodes CASSQYGGSGTDTQYF.

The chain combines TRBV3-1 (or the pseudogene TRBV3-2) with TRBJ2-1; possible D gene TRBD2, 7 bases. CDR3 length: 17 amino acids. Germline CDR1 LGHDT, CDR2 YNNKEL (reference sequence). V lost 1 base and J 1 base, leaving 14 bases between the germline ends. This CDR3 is CASSQGRGGGSYNEQFF. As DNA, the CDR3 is TGTGCCAGCAGCCAAGGGCGAGGGGGGGGATCCTACAATGAGCAGTTCTTC.

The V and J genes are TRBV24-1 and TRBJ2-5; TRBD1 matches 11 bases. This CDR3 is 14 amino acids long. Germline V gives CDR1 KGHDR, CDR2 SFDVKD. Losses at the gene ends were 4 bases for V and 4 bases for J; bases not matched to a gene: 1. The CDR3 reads CATSEGQGVETQYF. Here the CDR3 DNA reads TGTGCCACCAGTGAGGGACAGGGGGTAGAGACCCAGTACTTC.

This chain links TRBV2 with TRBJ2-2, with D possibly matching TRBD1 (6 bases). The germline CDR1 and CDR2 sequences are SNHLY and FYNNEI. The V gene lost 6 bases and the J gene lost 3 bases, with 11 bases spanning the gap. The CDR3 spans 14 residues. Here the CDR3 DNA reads TGTGCCAGCAGAAGGACAGCGGACACCGGGGAGCTGTTTTTT. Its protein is CASRRTADTGELFF. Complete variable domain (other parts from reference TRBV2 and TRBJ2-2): EPEVTQTPSHQVTQMGQEVILRCVPISNHLYFYWYRQILGQKVEFLVSFYNNEISEKSEIFDDQFSVERPDGSNFTLKIRSTKLEDSAMYFCASRRTADTGELFFGEGSRLTVL.

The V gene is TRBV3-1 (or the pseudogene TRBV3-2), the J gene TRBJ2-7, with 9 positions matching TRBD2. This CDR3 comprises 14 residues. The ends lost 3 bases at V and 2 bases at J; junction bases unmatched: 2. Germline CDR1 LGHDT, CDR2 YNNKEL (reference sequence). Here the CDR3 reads CASSHRGGAYEQYF. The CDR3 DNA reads TGTGCCAGCAGCCACCGCGGGGGGGCCTACGAGCAGTACTTC.

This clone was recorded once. Here the CDR3 DNA reads TGTGCCAGCATAGGTAGGGAATCCTACAATGAGCAGTTCTTC. This codes for CASIGRESYNEQFF. This chain links TRBV27 with TRBJ2-1; D is unresolved. This CDR3 has 14 amino acids. Germline assignment: CDR1 MNHEY and CDR2 SMNVEV (reference sequence). Deletions cut 7 bases from V and 1 base from J, with 11 bases between.

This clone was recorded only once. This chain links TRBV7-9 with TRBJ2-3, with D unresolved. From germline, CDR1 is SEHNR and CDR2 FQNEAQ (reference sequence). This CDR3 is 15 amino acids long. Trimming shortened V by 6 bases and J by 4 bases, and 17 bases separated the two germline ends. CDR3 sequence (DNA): TGTGCCAGCAGTCCTAGACTCCCCGCATCAGATACGCAGTATTTT. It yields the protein CASSPRLPASDTQYF.

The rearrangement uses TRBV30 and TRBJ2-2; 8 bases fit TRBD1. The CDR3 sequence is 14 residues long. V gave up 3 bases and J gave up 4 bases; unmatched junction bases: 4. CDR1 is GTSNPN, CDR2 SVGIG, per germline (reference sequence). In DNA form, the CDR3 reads TGTGCCTGGAGACGGACAGGGACCACCGGGGAGCTGTTTTTT. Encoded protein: CAWRRTGTTGELFF.

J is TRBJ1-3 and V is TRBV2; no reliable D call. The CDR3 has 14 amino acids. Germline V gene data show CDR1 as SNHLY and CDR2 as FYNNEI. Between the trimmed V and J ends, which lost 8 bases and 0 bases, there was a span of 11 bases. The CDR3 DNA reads TGTGCCAGCTCGGCAGGTCTCTCTGGAAACACCATATATTTT. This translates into CASSAGLSGNTIYF.